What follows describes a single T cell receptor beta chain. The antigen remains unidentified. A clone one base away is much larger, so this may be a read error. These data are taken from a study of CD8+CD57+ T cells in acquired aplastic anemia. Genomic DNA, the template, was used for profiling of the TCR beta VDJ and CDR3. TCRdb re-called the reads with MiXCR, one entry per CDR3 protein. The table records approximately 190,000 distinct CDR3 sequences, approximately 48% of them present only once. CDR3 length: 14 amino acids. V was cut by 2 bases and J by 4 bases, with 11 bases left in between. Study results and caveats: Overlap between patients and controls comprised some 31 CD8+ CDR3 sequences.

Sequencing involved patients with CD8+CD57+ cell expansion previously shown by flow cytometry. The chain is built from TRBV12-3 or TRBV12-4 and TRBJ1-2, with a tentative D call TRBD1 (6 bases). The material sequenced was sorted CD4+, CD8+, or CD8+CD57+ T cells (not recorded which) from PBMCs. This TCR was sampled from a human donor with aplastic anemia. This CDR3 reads CASSLLGTSYGYTF. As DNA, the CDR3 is TGTGCCAGCAGTTTATTGGGGACATCCTATGGCTACACCTTC.